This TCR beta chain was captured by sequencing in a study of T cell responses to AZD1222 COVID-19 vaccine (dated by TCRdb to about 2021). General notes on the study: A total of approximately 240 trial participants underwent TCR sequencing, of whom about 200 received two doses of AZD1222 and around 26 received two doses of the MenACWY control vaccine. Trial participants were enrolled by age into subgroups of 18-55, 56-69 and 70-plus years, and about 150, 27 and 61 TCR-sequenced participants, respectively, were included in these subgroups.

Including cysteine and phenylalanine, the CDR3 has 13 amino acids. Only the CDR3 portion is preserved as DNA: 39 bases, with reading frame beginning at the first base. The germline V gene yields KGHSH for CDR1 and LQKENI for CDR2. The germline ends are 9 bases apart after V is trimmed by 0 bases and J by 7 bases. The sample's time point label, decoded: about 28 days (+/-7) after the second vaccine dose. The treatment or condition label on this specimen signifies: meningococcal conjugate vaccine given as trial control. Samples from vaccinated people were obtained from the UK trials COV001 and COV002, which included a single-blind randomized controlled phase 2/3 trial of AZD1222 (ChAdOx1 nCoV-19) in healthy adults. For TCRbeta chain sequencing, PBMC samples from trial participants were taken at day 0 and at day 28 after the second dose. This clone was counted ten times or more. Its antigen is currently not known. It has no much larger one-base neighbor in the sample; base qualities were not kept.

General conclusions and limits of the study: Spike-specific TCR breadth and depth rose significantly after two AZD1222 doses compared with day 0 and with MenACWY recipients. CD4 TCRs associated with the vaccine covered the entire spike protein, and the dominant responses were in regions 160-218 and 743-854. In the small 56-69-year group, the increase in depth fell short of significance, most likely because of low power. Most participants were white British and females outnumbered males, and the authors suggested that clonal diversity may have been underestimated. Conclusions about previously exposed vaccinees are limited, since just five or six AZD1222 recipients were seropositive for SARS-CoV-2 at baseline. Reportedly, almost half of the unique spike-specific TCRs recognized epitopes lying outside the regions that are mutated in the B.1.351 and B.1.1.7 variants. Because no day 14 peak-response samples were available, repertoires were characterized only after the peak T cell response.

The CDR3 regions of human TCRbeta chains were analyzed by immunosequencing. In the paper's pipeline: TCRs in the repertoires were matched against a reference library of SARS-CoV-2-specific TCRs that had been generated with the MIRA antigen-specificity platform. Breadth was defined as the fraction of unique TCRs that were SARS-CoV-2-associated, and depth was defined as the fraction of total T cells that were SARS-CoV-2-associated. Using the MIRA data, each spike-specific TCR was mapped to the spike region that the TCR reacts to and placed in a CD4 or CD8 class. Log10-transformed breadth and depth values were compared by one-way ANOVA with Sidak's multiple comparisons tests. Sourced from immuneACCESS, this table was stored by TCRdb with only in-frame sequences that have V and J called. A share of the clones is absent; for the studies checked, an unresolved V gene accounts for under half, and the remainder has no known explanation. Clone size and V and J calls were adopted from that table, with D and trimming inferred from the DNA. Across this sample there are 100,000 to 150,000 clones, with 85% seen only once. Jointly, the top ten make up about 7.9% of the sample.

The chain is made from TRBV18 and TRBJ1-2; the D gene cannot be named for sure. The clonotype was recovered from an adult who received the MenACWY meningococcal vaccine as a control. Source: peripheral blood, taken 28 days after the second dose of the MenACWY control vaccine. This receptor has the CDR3 CASSPPDGVGYTF. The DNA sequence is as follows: TGTGCCAGCTCACCACCGGATGGGGTTGGCTACACCTTC.